The clone carrying this T cell receptor beta chain was seen more than once but under ten times. The data were taken from a study of T cell clonotyping in hematopoietic cell transplantation. Study overall: Recipients' pretransplant samples followed cytoreduction.

This CDR3 is built from 12 residues. The V gene's germline CDR1 is LNHDA and CDR2 SQIVND (reference sequence). Trimming left V 5 bases short and J 1 base short, with 5 bases between. The data were produced by immunoSEQ multiplex PCR, yet TCRdb's version contains in-frame clones alone and is incomplete. The sample includes under 25,000 clones, 70% to 85% seen only once; the top ten take 15% to 20%. As for time point: recipient sample about 28 days before transplant, after cytoreduction. The sequencing used peripheral blood mononuclear cells, collected before stem cell transplant. The chain links TRBV19 to TRBJ1-1; D call uncertain. The source is a man aged 55 to 70 with acute myeloid leukemia. Some clones in this sample may be carry-over from other donors' samples. The CDR3 sequence: CASSEGNTEAFF. CDR3 sequence (DNA): TGTGCCAGTAGTGAGGGGAACACTGAAGCTTTCTTT.